This passage covers 22 T cell receptor beta chains from one sample sequenced in a study of T cell responses to AZD1222 COVID-19 vaccine. Assay used: immunoSEQ multiplex PCR; TCRdb lists only in-frame clones, some missing. The profile shows more than 95,000 clones, about 85% of them singletons. The sequencing used peripheral blood, collected 28 days after the second AZD1222 dose. These receptors were collected from an adult who received the AZD1222 COVID-19 vaccine.

In its sample, this clone was seen once. The chain couples TRBV28 to TRBJ2-7, with TRBD1 as a possible D gene (5 bases). CDR1 and CDR2 (germline): MDHEN, SYDVKM. The V end lost 7 bases, the J end lost 7 bases, and 11 bases lay between the germline ends. The CDR3 extends over 11 amino acids. The CDR3 spells CASKGRWEQYF. The CDR3 DNA sequence: TGTGCCAGCAAGGGGCGATGGGAGCAGTACTTC.

This rearrangement joins TRBV7-7 to TRBJ2-5; D remains ambiguous. CDR1 and CDR2 (germline): SSHAT, FNYEAQ (reference sequence). This CDR3 contains 16 residues. Deletions cut 5 bases from V and 3 bases from J, with 19 bases between. The CDR3 nucleotides read TGTGCCAGCAGCACTCTTTACGGACGGAGTAAAGAGACCCAGTACTTC. It yields the protein CASSTLYGRSKETQYF. The full variable domain, rest sourced from reference TRBV7-7 and TRBJ2-5, is GAGVSQSPRYKVTKRGQDVTLRCDPISSHATLYWYQQALGQGPEFLTYFNYEAQPDKSGLPSDRFSAERPEGSISTLTIQRTEQRDSAMYRCASSTLYGRSKETQYFGPGTRLLVL.

The chain recombines TRBV6-5 with TRBJ1-4; 8 nucleotides agree with TRBD1. Trimming at V came to 11 bases and at J to 5 bases, leaving 7 bases not matched to a gene. The CDR3 runs 13 residues. Germline assignment: CDR1 MNHEY and CDR2 SVGAGI. This chain's CDR3 is CAGSYRGNEKLFF. CDR3 bases: TGTGCCGGGTCATACAGGGGGAATGAAAAACTGTTTTTT.

The CDR3 DNA is TGTGCCGGACACCCTCAGACTGAGAACACTGAAGCTTTCTTT. Its protein is CAGHPQTENTEAFF. J is TRBJ1-1 and V is TRBV2; the D gene is possibly TRBD1 (5 bases). V was cut by 11 bases and J by 1 base, with 17 bases left in between. Germline-derived CDR1 and CDR2 are SNHLY and FYNNEI. There are 14 residues in the CDR3.

The rearrangement joins TRBV19 to TRBJ1-5, with 8 bases aligning to TRBD1. Losses at the gene ends were 5 bases for V and 5 bases for J; bases not matched to a gene: 5. In germline, CDR1 is LNHDA, CDR2 SQIVND (reference sequence). CDR3 length equals 14 residues. CDR3 sequence reads: CASSFQGAYQPQHF. DNA for the CDR3: TGTGCCAGTAGTTTTCAGGGGGCCTATCAGCCCCAGCATTTT.

V gene TRBV7-9 combines with J gene TRBJ2-5; 11 bases fit TRBD1. The CDR3 has 15 residues. Germline V gene lookup returns CDR1 SEHNR and CDR2 FQNEAQ (reference sequence). The V and J ends lost 5 bases and 2 bases, in that order; junction bases with no gene match: 4. The CDR3 is CASSPRDRGQETQYF. As DNA, the CDR3 is TGTGCCAGCAGCCCGCGGGACAGGGGGCAAGAGACCCAGTACTTC.

V is TRBV28 and J is TRBJ1-2; maybe TRBD1 (5 bases). CDR3 length: 12 residues. Trimming cost V 7 bases and J 7 bases, with 13 bases left between them. The germline gives CDR1 MDHEN, CDR2 SYDVKM. CDR3 loop: CASMVGGGGYTF. The CDR3 DNA reads as TGTGCCAGCATGGTCGGGGGAGGTGGCTACACCTTC.

The rearrangement joins TRBV3-1 (or the pseudogene TRBV3-2) to TRBJ1-1; D unclear. Between the trimmed V and J ends, which lost 0 bases and 7 bases, there was a span of 6 bases. From germline, CDR1 is LGHDT and CDR2 YNNKEL (reference sequence). The CDR3 contains 12 residues. The chain's CDR3 is CASSQDWNEAFF. The CDR3 DNA is TGTGCCAGCAGCCAAGATTGGAATGAAGCTTTCTTT.

The rearrangement links TRBV28 to TRBJ1-3; a possible D gene is TRBD1 (5 bases). Germline CDR1 and CDR2: MDHEN and SYDVKM. The CDR3 runs to 17 residues. Between the trimmed V and J ends, which lost 5 bases and 0 bases, there was a span of 17 bases. In DNA form, the CDR3 reads TGTGCCAGCAGTCCCCCCTCGGACAATCACTCTGGAAACACCATATATTTT. Protein sequence: CASSPPSDNHSGNTIYF. Supplemented by reference TRBV28 and TRBJ1-3, the full variable domain reads DVKVTQSSRYLVKRTGEKVFLECVQDMDHENMFWYRQDPGLGLRLIYFSYDVKMKEKGDIPEGYSVSREKKERFSLILESASTNQTSMYLCASSPPSDNHSGNTIYFGEGSWLTVV.

Written as DNA, the CDR3 is TGTGCCAGCAGTCAGGGACTCCCTCCATGGGAACTGTTTTTT. Translated: CASSQGLPPWELFF. This rearrangement joins TRBV27 to TRBJ1-4, with D perhaps TRBD1 (5 bases). This CDR3 contains 14 residues. V shed 5 bases and J shed 12 bases, with 19 bases lying between them. Germline V gene data show CDR1 as MNHEY and CDR2 as SMNVEV (reference sequence).

In its sample, this clone was seen once. This chain uses TRBV6-6 with TRBJ1-6; 8 bases are shared with TRBD1. The CDR3 runs 16 residues. Germline V gene sequence: CDR1 MNHNY, CDR2 SVGAGI (reference sequence). Unmatched junction bases numbered 8, after V lost 4 bases and J lost 6 bases. The CDR3 region is CASSLTGAWGNSPLHF. The CDR3 DNA follows: TGTGCCAGCAGTTTGACAGGGGCCTGGGGTAATTCACCCCTCCACTTT.

This clone was counted once. CDR3 in DNA: TGTGCCATCAGCCATGACAGGGGAGAGGATCAGCCCCAGCATTTT. This sequence encodes CAISHDRGEDQPQHF. The V and J genes are TRBV10-3 and TRBJ1-5; 8 nucleotides line up with TRBD1. This CDR3 spans 15 amino acids. V was pared by 6 bases and J by 5 bases, with 9 bases of the junction left unmatched. CDR1 is ENHRY and CDR2 is SYGVKD in the germline V gene.

The chain combines TRBV28 with TRBJ1-6; D not certain. The CDR3 runs 17 residues. The V end was cut by 3 bases, the J end by 0 bases, with 12 bases between. Germline lookup yields CDR1 MDHEN and CDR2 SYDVKM. The CDR3 here is CASSFVELSSYNSPLHF. Here the CDR3 DNA reads TGTGCCAGCAGTTTCGTTGAATTAAGCTCCTATAATTCACCCCTCCACTTT.

The CDR3 DNA is TGTGCCAGTCGACCAATCACAGGGTCCAACTATGGCTACACCTTC. This translates into CASRPITGSNYGYTF. J is TRBJ1-2 and V is TRBV19; D possibly corresponds to TRBD1 (6 bases). This CDR3 has 15 residues. Germline CDR1 LNHDA, CDR2 SQIVND (reference sequence). The germline V and J ends were trimmed by 8 bases and 2 bases, with 18 bases remaining between them.

This rearrangement joins TRBV18 to TRBJ2-3; tentatively, D is TRBD1 or TRBD2 (6 bases each). The ends were cut back, 0 bases at V and 9 bases at J, with 10 bases in the middle. This CDR3 has 13 residues. Looked up from germline, CDR1 is KGHSH and CDR2 is LQKENI. CDR3 sequence: CASSPPGGGTQYF. DNA for the CDR3: TGTGCCAGCTCACCACCCGGAGGGGGGACGCAGTATTTT.

The chain couples TRBV5-1 to TRBJ2-3; perhaps TRBD2 as D (6 bases). CDR1 and CDR2 from the germline V gene are SGHRS and YFSETQ. The CDR3 consists of 14 residues. V lost 6 bases to trimming and J lost 0 bases, with 11 bases between them. CDR3 nucleotide sequence: TGCGCCAGCACCCGGGGGAGGAGCACAGATACGCAGTATTTT. Protein sequence: CASTRGRSTDTQYF.

The chain combines TRBV7-9 with TRBJ1-2; 11 nucleotides match TRBD1. Trimming removed 3 bases from V and 2 bases from J; junction bases left unmatched: 2. The CDR3 spans 15 residues. Germline loops: CDR1 SEHNR, CDR2 FQNEAQ (reference sequence). The CDR3 reads CASSFGQGANYGYTF. In DNA form, the CDR3 reads TGTGCCAGCAGCTTTGGACAGGGGGCGAACTATGGCTACACCTTC.

This chain joins TRBV27 and TRBJ1-2; D not resolved. This CDR3 comprises 17 residues. Germline V gene sequence: CDR1 MNHEY, CDR2 SMNVEV (reference sequence). V shed 5 bases and J shed 7 bases, with 26 bases lying between them. Written as DNA, the CDR3 is TGTGCCAGCAGTCTACTCTCAGGACCCCTCAAACCAGGTGGCTACACCTTC. It codes for CASSLLSGPLKPGGYTF.

The genes are TRBV6-1 and TRBJ1-5; no reliable D call. V was shortened by 4 bases and J by 0 bases, with 16 bases between the two germline ends. The CDR3 spans 17 residues. CDR1 MNHNS and CDR2 SASEGT come from the germline V gene. The CDR3 DNA sequence: TGTGCCAGCAGTGGGGATACTCGGACGGATAGCAATCAGCCCCAGCATTTT. This codes for CASSGDTRTDSNQPQHF.

The chain recombines TRBV6-5 with TRBJ2-7; weak D call: TRBD1 (5 bases). The V end lost 5 bases, the J end lost 12 bases, and 20 bases lay between the germline ends. In germline, CDR1 is MNHEY, CDR2 SVGAGI. The CDR3 loop spans 13 amino acids. The CDR3 bases are TGTGCCAGCAGTCCACGCCTGGGGCGGCTAGGGTACTTC. Amino acid sequence: CASSPRLGRLGYF.

The chain joins TRBV7-9 to TRBJ1-2, with TRBD1 identical over 8 bases. CDR3 size: 15 residues. V shed 1 base and J 2 bases; nucleotides not matched to a gene: 3. CDR1 and CDR2 from the germline V gene are SEHNR and FQNEAQ (reference sequence). This CDR3 is CASSLVRTGNYGYTF. The CDR3 coding sequence is TGTGCCAGCAGCTTAGTACGGACAGGGAACTATGGCTACACCTTC.

The V gene is TRBV9, the J gene TRBJ1-5; maybe TRBD1 (6 bases). The CDR3 contains 15 residues. V was shortened by 4 bases and J by 4 bases, with 15 bases between the two germline ends. Germline values: CDR1 SGDLS, CDR2 YYNGEE. This CDR3 reads CASSPEGQLNQPQHF. The CDR3 DNA reads as TGTGCCAGCAGCCCCGAAGGACAGCTGAATCAGCCCCAGCATTTT.